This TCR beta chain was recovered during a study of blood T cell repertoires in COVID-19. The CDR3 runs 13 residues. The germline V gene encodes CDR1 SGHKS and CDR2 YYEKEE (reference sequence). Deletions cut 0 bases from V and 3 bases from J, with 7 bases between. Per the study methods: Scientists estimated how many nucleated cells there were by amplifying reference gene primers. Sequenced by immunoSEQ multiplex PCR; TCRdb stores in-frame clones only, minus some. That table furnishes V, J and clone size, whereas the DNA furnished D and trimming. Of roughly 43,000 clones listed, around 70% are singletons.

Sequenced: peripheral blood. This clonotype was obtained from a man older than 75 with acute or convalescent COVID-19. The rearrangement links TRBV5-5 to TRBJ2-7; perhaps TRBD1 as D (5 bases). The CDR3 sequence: CASSLAGYYEQYF. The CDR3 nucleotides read TGTGCCAGCAGCTTGGCAGGGTACTACGAGCAGTACTTC.